This record covers a single T cell receptor (beta chain). The antigen is not known. This cohort consisted of healthy bone marrow donors. The PCR had 60 Vbeta and 13 Jbeta primers. Sequencing was performed with immunoSEQ multiplex PCR; in TCRdb, only in-frame clones are kept and a portion is missing. This sample contains some 120,000 clones. The data were taken from a study of cytomegalovirus exposure and HLA in healthy donors. The study's findings and limits: Beyond CMV serostatus, there was no information to go on about immune exposure.

V lost 7 bases and J lost 4, with 11 bases in between. Germline CDR1 reads SGHNT; CDR2 reads YENEEA. CDR3 length equals 13 residues. The source material was PBMCs. The receptor was derived from a middle-aged man in good health and CMV-seronegative. The rearrangement joins TRBV11-3 to TRBJ2-1; D is uncertain. The CDR3 nucleotides are TGTGCCAGCACGAGACTGCTTTACAATGAGCAGTTCTTC. It translates to CASTRLLYNEQFF.